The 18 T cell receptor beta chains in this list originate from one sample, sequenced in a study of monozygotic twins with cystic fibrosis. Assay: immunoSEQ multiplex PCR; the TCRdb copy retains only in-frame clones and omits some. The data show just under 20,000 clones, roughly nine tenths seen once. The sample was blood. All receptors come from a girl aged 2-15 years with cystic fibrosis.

The CDR3 region is CASSLKGYSNQPQHF. CDR3 nucleotides: TGTGCCAGCAGCTTAAAAGGATATAGCAATCAGCCCCAGCATTTT. The genes are TRBV7-2 and TRBJ1-5, with D unclear. The length of the CDR3 is 15 residues. V lost 2 bases and J 0 bases, leaving 8 bases between the germline ends. Germline V gene sequence: CDR1 SGHTA, CDR2 FQGNSA.

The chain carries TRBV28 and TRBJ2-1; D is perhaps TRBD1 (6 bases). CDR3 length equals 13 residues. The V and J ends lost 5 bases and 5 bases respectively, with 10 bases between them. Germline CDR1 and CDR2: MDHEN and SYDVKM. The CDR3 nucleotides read TGTGCCAGCAGTGCTGGACAGAACAATGAGCAGTTCTTC. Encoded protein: CASSAGQNNEQFF.

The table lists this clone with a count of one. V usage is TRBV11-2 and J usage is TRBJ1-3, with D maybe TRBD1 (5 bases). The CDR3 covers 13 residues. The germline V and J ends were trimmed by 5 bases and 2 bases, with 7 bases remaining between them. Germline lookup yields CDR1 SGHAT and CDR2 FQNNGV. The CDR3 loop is CASSPGAGNTIYF. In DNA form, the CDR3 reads TGTGCCAGCAGCCCGGGGGCTGGAAACACCATATATTTT.

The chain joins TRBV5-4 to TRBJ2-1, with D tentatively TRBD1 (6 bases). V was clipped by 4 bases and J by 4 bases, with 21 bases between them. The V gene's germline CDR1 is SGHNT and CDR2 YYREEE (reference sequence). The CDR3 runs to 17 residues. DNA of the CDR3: TGTGCCAGCAGCGCAAAACCCGACAGGTTGGGATACAATGAGCAGTTCTTC. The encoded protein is CASSAKPDRLGYNEQFF.

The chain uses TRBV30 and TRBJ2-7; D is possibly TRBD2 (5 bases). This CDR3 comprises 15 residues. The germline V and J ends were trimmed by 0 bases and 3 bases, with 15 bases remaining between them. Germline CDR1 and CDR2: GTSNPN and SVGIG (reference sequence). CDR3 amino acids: CAWSVRGFLRYEQYF. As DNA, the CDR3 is TGTGCCTGGAGTGTACGGGGTTTCTTACGCTACGAGCAGTACTTC.

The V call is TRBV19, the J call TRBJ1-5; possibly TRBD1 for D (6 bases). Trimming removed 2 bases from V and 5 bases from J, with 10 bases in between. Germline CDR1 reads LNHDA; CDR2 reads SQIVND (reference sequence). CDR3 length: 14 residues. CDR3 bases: TGTGCCAGTAGTATAATGGGGGCCGATCAGCCCCAGCATTTT. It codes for CASSIMGADQPQHF.

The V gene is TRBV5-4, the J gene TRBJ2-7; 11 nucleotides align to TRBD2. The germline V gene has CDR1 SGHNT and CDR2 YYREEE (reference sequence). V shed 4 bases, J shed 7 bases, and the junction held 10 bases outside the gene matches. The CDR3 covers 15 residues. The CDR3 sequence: CASSLPSGGPEEQYF. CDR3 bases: TGTGCCAGCAGCCTACCTAGCGGGGGGCCTGAAGAGCAGTACTTC.

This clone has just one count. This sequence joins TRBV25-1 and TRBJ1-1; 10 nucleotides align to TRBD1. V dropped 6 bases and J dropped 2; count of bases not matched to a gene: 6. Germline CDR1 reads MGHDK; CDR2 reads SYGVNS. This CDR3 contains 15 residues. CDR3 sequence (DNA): TGTGCCAGCAGATGGGGGACAGGGGCCAACACTGAAGCTTTCTTT. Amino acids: CASRWGTGANTEAFF.

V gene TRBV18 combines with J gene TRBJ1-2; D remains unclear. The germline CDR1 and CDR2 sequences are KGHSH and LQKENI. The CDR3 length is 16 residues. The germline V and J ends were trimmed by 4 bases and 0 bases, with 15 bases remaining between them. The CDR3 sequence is CASSRSNVSSNYGYTF. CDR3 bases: TGTGCCAGCTCACGTTCGAACGTTAGCTCTAACTATGGCTACACCTTC.

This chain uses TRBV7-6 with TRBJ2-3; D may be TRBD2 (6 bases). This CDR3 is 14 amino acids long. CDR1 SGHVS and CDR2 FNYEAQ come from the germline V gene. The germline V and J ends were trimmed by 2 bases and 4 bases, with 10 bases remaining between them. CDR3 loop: CASSLYGGSDTQYF. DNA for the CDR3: TGTGCCAGCAGCTTATATGGGGGGTCAGATACGCAGTATTTT.

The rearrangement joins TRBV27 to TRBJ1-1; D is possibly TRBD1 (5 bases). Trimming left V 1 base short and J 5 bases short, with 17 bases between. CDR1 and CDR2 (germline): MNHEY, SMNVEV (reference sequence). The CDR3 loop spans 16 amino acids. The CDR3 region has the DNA TGTGCCAGCAGTTTATGGGGGGAGGTCCTTGGGACTGAAGCTTTCTTT. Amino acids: CASSLWGEVLGTEAFF.

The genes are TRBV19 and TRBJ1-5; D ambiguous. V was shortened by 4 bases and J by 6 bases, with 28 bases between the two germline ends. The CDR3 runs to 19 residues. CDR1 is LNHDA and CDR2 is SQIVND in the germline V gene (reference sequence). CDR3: CASSTAFVQRQGGIQPQHF. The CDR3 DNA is TGTGCCAGTAGTACCGCGTTCGTTCAACGCCAAGGAGGTATTCAGCCCCAGCATTTT.

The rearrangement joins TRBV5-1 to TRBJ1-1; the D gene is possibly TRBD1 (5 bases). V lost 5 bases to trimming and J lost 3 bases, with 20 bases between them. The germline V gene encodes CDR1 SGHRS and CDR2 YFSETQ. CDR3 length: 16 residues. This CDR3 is CASSETVLVSDTEAFF. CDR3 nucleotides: TGCGCCAGCAGTGAGACAGTGTTGGTATCGGACACTGAAGCTTTCTTT.

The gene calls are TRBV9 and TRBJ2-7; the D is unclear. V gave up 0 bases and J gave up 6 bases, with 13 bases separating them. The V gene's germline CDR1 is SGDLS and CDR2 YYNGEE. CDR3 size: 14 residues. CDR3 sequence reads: CASSVDGTTSEQYF. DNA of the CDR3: TGTGCCAGCAGCGTAGACGGCACAACCTCCGAGCAGTACTTC.

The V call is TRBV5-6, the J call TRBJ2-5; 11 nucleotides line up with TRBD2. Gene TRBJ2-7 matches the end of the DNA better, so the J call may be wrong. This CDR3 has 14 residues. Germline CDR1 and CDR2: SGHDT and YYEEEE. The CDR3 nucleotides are TGTGCCAGCAGCCCCGGACTAGCGGGTCACGAGCAGTACTTC. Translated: CASSPGLAGHEQYF.

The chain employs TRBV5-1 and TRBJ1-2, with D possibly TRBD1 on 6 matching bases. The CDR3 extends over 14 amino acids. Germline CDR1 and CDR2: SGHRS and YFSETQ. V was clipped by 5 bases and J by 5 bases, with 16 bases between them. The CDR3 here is CASRSGGSEYGYTF. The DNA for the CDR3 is TGCGCCAGCAGGTCGGGGGGCTCGGAATATGGCTACACCTTC.

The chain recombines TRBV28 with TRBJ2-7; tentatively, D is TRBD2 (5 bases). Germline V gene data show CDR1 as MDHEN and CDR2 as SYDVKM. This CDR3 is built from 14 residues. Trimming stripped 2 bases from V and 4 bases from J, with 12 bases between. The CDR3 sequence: CASSLGRLAYEQYF. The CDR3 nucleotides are TGTGCCAGCAGTTTAGGTCGCCTAGCTTACGAGCAGTACTTC.

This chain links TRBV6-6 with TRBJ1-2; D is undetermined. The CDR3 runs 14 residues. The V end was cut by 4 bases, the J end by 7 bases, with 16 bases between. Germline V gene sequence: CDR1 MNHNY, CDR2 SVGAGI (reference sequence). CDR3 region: CASSSGREVSGYTF. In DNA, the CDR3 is TGTGCCAGCAGTTCCGGGAGGGAGGTTAGTGGCTACACCTTC.